The 18 T cell receptor beta chains in this list originate from one sample, sequenced in a study of OX40 agonist ivuxolimab in advanced cancers. Profiled with immunoSEQ multiplex PCR; TCRdb holds only in-frame clones, not every one. Here the sample spans approximately 13,000 clones, roughly 80% being singletons. The sample in question was CD4+ or CD8+ T cells sorted from blood, obtained in a trial of the OX40 agonist ivuxolimab. All receptors come from an adult with an advanced solid tumor such as melanoma, head and neck, liver or kidney cancer.

This clone appeared many times. The V gene is TRBV9, the J gene TRBJ1-1; D unresolved. Germline assignment: CDR1 SGDLS and CDR2 YYNGEE. CDR3 length: 14 amino acids. V lost 2 bases, J lost 0 bases, and 8 bases lay in between. The CDR3: CASSVGRMNTEAFF. The CDR3 DNA follows: TGTGCCAGCAGCGTCGGGAGAATGAACACTGAAGCTTTCTTT.

The chain recombines TRBV28 with TRBJ1-2; D possibly corresponds to TRBD1 (5 bases). CDR3 length: 13 residues. Germline assignment: CDR1 MDHEN and CDR2 SYDVKM. With 3 bases removed from V and 4 bases from J, the gap between germline ends came to 9 bases. The CDR3 reads CASSFRQPYGYTF. The CDR3 DNA follows: TGTGCCAGCAGTTTTAGACAGCCCTATGGCTACACCTTC.

The chain links TRBV6-1 to TRBJ2-1; D unresolved. This CDR3 is 15 amino acids long. The V end lost 1 base, the J end lost 0 bases, and 7 bases lay between the germline ends. Germline CDR1 MNHNS, CDR2 SASEGT. CDR3 region: CASSEDFSSYNEQFF. The DNA of the CDR3 is TGTGCCAGCAGTGAAGATTTTAGCTCCTACAATGAGCAGTTCTTC.

The J gene is TRBJ2-2, the V gene TRBV5-1; TRBD2 matches at 7 bases. V gave up 4 bases and J gave up 3 bases; unmatched junction bases: 9. Germline V gene sequence: CDR1 SGHRS, CDR2 YFSETQ. This CDR3 is 16 amino acids long. CDR3 amino acids: CASSRSLAGDTGELFF. For the CDR3, the DNA is TGCGCCAGCAGCCGATCCCTCGCGGGAGACACCGGGGAGCTGTTTTTT.

This clone is medium-sized (0.01 to 0.1%). The chain links TRBV2 to TRBJ1-2; TRBD1 is a possible D gene (6 bases). Germline V gene sequence: CDR1 SNHLY, CDR2 FYNNEI. V lost 4 bases and J 0 bases, leaving 12 bases between the germline ends. The CDR3 has 15 amino acids. CDR3 amino acids: CASSVAGAPNYGYTF. In DNA form, the CDR3 reads TGTGCCAGCAGTGTGGCGGGGGCACCTAACTATGGCTACACCTTC.

The rearrangement links TRBV9 to TRBJ2-3, with D maybe TRBD2 (6 bases). From germline, CDR1 is SGDLS and CDR2 YYNGEE. V shed 3 bases and J shed 0 bases, with 14 bases lying between them. The CDR3 sequence is 16 residues long. The CDR3 loop is CASSGPGETSTDTQYF. CDR3 DNA: TGTGCCAGCAGCGGACCGGGGGAGACCAGCACAGATACGCAGTATTTT.

The chain combines TRBV5-1 with TRBJ1-1; D unresolved. CDR1 and CDR2 from the germline V gene are SGHRS and YFSETQ. The CDR3 is 12 residues long. V was cut by 5 bases and J by 5 bases, with 10 bases left in between. The CDR3 reads CASSSRPTEAFF. The DNA of the CDR3 is TGCGCCAGCAGTAGTAGGCCGACTGAAGCTTTCTTT.

The chain employs TRBV10-3 and TRBJ2-1, with 8 bases aligning to TRBD1. V shed 2 bases and J 2 bases; nucleotides not matched to a gene: 5. Germline lookup yields CDR1 ENHRY and CDR2 SYGVKD. The CDR3 loop spans 16 amino acids. CDR3 loop: CAISEPDRGPYNEQFF. CDR3 DNA: TGTGCCATCAGTGAGCCCGACAGGGGCCCCTACAATGAGCAGTTCTTC.

This chain joins TRBV4-1 and TRBJ2-7; D gene uncertain. Germline CDR1 MGHRA, CDR2 YSYEKL. V lost 0 bases and J lost 4, with 4 bases in between. The CDR3 contains 12 residues. The CDR3 sequence: CASSQDGYEQYF. The CDR3 DNA reads as TGCGCCAGCAGCCAAGATGGGTACGAGCAGTACTTC.

The sample holds one count of this clone. The chain employs TRBV7-3 and TRBJ2-5; a weak D match, TRBD2 (7 bases). CDR1 is SGHTA and CDR2 is FQGTGA in the germline V gene. This CDR3 is 13 amino acids long. Trimming stripped 3 bases from V and 4 bases from J, with 9 bases between. The CDR3 DNA follows: TGTGCCAGCAGCTTGGGGGGGCGAGAGACCCAGTACTTC. As protein: CASSLGGRETQYF.

The chain couples TRBV9 to TRBJ1-2; D perhaps matches TRBD1 (6 bases). CDR1 and CDR2 (germline): SGDLS, YYNGEE. The CDR3 consists of 13 residues. The ends were cut back, 3 bases at V and 5 bases at J, with 11 bases in the middle. The CDR3 bases are TGTGCCAGCAGCGCCGGACAGCCTTATGGCTACACCTTC. This encodes CASSAGQPYGYTF.

The chain is built from TRBV28 and TRBJ1-2, with TRBD1 matching over 7 bases. The ends lost 6 bases at V and 5 bases at J; junction bases unmatched: 9. The CDR3 length is 14 residues. Per the germline V gene, CDR1 is MDHEN and CDR2 is SYDVKM. For the CDR3, the DNA is TGTGCCAGCAGGACAGGGAGGCTTAGGTATGGCTACACCTTC. This sequence encodes CASRTGRLRYGYTF.

The chain uses TRBV19 and TRBJ2-4; 8 bases map to TRBD1. V gave up 3 bases and J gave up 1 base; unmatched junction bases: 8. This CDR3 is built from 17 residues. Germline V gives CDR1 LNHDA, CDR2 SQIVND (reference sequence). CDR3 sequence: CASSMYSGGFAKNIQYF. The DNA for the CDR3 is TGTGCCAGTAGTATGTATTCAGGGGGCTTCGCCAAAAACATTCAGTACTTC.

The table lists this clone with a few counts. The chain links TRBV5-1 to TRBJ2-1, with 10 bases that match TRBD2. The CDR3 consists of 17 residues. V gave up 3 bases and J gave up 0 bases; unmatched junction bases: 6. CDR1 is SGHRS and CDR2 is YFSETQ in the germline V gene. DNA for the CDR3: TGCGCCAGCAGCTCGCACATAGCGGGAGGCTCCTACAATGAGCAGTTCTTC. Amino acid sequence: CASSSHIAGGSYNEQFF.

The chain uses TRBV25-1 and TRBJ2-5; D remains ambiguous. The J call is in doubt because the DNA end fits TRBJ2-7 better. Germline CDR1 reads MGHDK; CDR2 reads SYGVNS. The length of the CDR3 is 13 residues. The DNA for the CDR3 is TGTGCCAGCACTAATCTAATCGGCTACGAGCAGTACTTC. Its translation: CASTNLIGYEQYF.

The V gene is TRBV27, the J gene TRBJ2-1, with D possibly matching TRBD2 (6 bases). Germline CDR1 and CDR2: MNHEY and SMNVEV (reference sequence). With 2 bases removed from V and 5 bases from J, the gap between germline ends came to 13 bases. The CDR3 length is 15 residues. CDR3 in amino acids: CASSLRDSGDNEQFF. CDR3 DNA sequence: TGTGCCAGCAGTTTACGAGACTCGGGGGACAATGAGCAGTTCTTC.

This clone was counted only a few times. The CDR3, as DNA: TGTGCCAGCAGTGCCCTACTGGGCGGTGGCTATGGCTACACCTTC. Encoded protein: CASSALLGGGYGYTF. The V call is TRBV27, the J call TRBJ1-2; no definite D call. Germline CDR1 and CDR2: MNHEY and SMNVEV (reference sequence). The CDR3 length is 15 residues. The V gene lost 5 bases and the J gene lost 4 bases, with 17 bases spanning the gap.

The rearrangement links TRBV13 to TRBJ1-1; unclear D gene. Germline-derived CDR1 and CDR2 are PRHDT and FYEKMQ (reference sequence). This CDR3 region has 12 residues. V dropped 1 base and J dropped 8 bases, with 8 bases sitting between them. CDR3 sequence: CASSLERPEAFF. The CDR3 nucleotides read TGTGCCAGCAGCTTAGAGAGGCCCGAAGCTTTCTTT.